The entry below describes one T cell receptor (beta chain). This record belongs to a study of Ad26.COV2.S vaccination and SARS-CoV-2 variants. Treatment of the sample: around 19 received Ad26.COV2.S at low or high dose, single or two shots; 5 received placebo; per-sample allocation not given. The samples date from day 63 after the first vaccine or placebo injection. Clones were read by immunoSEQ multiplex PCR, and TCRdb kept only the in-frame ones, dropping some. The sample has 400,000 or so clones, about 88% seen once. V lost 2 bases and J lost 6, with 11 bases in between. This CDR3 spans 14 amino acids. CDR1 is MNHEY, CDR2 SMNVEV, per germline (reference sequence).

The sequence came from a person aged 18 to 59 who received the Ad26.COV2.S COVID-19 vaccine or a placebo. Sequenced material: peripheral blood, taken in a trial of Ad26.COV2.S vaccine versus placebo. The chain has TRBV27 and TRBJ2-1; D remains unclear. DNA of the CDR3: TGTGCCAGCAGTTTAGATCGGCAGTTCAATGAGCAGTTCTTC. It is translated as CASSLDRQFNEQFF.